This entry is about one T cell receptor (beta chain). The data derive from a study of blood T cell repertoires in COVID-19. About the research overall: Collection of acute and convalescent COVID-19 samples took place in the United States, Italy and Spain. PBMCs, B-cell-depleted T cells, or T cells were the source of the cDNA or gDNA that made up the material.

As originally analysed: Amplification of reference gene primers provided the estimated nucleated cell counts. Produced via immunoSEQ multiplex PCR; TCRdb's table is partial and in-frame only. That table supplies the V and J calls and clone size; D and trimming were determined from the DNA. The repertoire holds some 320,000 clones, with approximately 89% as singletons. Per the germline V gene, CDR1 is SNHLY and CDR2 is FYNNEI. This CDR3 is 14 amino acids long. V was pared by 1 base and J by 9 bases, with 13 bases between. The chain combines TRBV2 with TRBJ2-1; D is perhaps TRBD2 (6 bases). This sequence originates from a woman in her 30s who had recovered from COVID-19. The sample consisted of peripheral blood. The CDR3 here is CASSEGAAGSEQFF. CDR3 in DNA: TGTGCCAGCAGTGAAGGAGCGGCGGGGAGTGAGCAGTTCTTC.